This record looks at one TCR beta chain sequence and its context. The sample is drawn from a study of blood T cell repertoires in COVID-19. The assay was immunoSEQ multiplex PCR, and TCRdb's table has in-frame clones only and misses some. Here the sample spans under 90,000 clones, roughly 91% being singletons. Germline V lookup: CDR1 LNHDA, CDR2 SQIVND (reference sequence). Trimming took 4 bases from V and 4 from J; bases not matched to a gene: 3. This CDR3 has 15 residues. V and J are TRBV19 and TRBJ2-1, with TRBD2 matching over 11 bases. The source of this sequence is a man aged 35-49 years with COVID-19, enrolled during active disease. The sequenced material came from peripheral blood. The CDR3 DNA follows: TGTGCCAGTAGTACATCTAGCGGGGGGTACAATGAGCAGTTCTTC. It encodes CASSTSSGGYNEQFF.